The 18 T cell receptor beta chains below were found in one sample sequenced in a study of blood T cells in healthy people across ages. With a J-beta primer mix and a sample-barcoded 5' primer, a second PCR ran about 6 to 11 cycles. MiXCR, run by TCRdb on the 5' RACE reads, gives a single entry per CDR3 protein. This sample has hundreds of thousands of distinct CDR3 sequences, with approximately 52% found just once. Sequences were obtained from blood. The source of these receptors is a woman of 80 years or more in good health.

V usage is TRBV6-4 and J usage is TRBJ2-1; perhaps TRBD2 as D (9 bases). V lost 10 bases and J lost 5, with 18 bases in between. Germline V gene lookup returns CDR1 MRHNA and CDR2 SNTAGT. The CDR3 consists of 14 residues. In nucleotides, the CDR3 is TGTGCCAACAGGGGGACTAGCAGTGACAATGAGCAGTTCTTC. It translates to CANRGTSSDNEQFF.

This clonotype occurred many times. The chain carries TRBV29-1 and TRBJ2-1; no clear D gene. V lost 2 bases and J 4 bases, leaving 12 bases between the germline ends. Looked up from germline, CDR1 is SQVTM and CDR2 is ANQGSEA. There are 14 residues in the CDR3. The CDR3 DNA reads TGCAGCGTTGAACCCGGTATGGCTTACAATGAGCAGTTCTTC. Protein: CSVEPGMAYNEQFF.

This clonotype was seen a few times. This chain joins TRBV20-1 and TRBJ2-2; tentatively, D is TRBD1 (6 bases). CDR3 length: 15 amino acids. Looked up from germline, CDR1 is DFQATT and CDR2 is SNEGSKA (reference sequence). With 3 bases removed from V and 2 bases from J, the gap between germline ends came to 13 bases. CDR3 sequence: CSARPGHLNTGELFF. In nucleotides, the CDR3 is TGCAGTGCTAGGCCGGGACACCTCAACACCGGGGAGCTGTTTTTT.

The sample holds a few counts of this clonotype. V gene TRBV18 combines with J gene TRBJ2-7, with 9 nucleotides matching TRBD1. Per germline, CDR1 KGHSH and CDR2 LQKENI. There are 14 residues in the CDR3. V shed 6 bases, J shed 3 bases, and the junction held 6 bases outside the gene matches. CDR3 in DNA: TGTGCCAGCTCTCCCCGACAGGGGGTCTACGAGCAGTACTTC. Its protein is CASSPRQGVYEQYF.

Comments on this clonotype: A much larger clone differs from this one at a single base, so this may be a read error. This sequence joins TRBV28 and TRBJ1-2; no clear D gene. The V end was cut by 5 bases, the J end by 6 bases, with 13 bases between. The CDR3 extends over 13 amino acids. CDR1 is MDHEN and CDR2 is SYDVKM in the germline V gene. CDR3 in DNA: TGTGCCAGCAGTGAACATCAGGTGGATGGCTACACCTTC. It yields the protein CASSEHQVDGYTF.

The chain couples TRBV27 to TRBJ2-3; D is ambiguous. The ends were cut back, 2 bases at V and 0 bases at J, with 9 bases in the middle. This CDR3 has 15 residues. From germline, CDR1 is MNHEY and CDR2 SMNVEV (reference sequence). CDR3 residues: CASSLGDFSTDTQYF. The CDR3 DNA reads as TGTGCCAGCAGTTTAGGGGATTTTAGCACAGATACGCAGTATTTT.

This chain connects TRBV28 to TRBJ1-2; TRBD1 might be the D (6 bases). CDR1 and CDR2 from the germline V gene are MDHEN and SYDVKM. V dropped 6 bases and J dropped 3 bases, with 11 bases sitting between them. The CDR3 covers 13 residues. The CDR3 spells CASREGGDYGYTF. CDR3 DNA sequence: TGTGCCAGCAGAGAGGGGGGCGACTATGGCTACACCTTC.

The chain uses TRBV18 and TRBJ2-7; D may be TRBD1 or TRBD2 (5 bases each). The CDR3 covers 14 residues. The V gene's germline CDR1 is KGHSH and CDR2 LQKENI. Trimming removed 4 bases from V and 0 bases from J, with 10 bases in between. CDR3 residues: CASSHRDGSYEQYF. CDR3 DNA: TGTGCCAGCTCACACCGGGACGGCTCCTACGAGCAGTACTTC.

The chain has TRBV18 and TRBJ2-2; D is perhaps TRBD2 (5 bases). The CDR3 extends over 12 amino acids. Germline lookup yields CDR1 KGHSH and CDR2 LQKENI. Trimming removed 10 bases from V and 3 bases from J, with 9 bases in between. The CDR3, as DNA: TGTGCCAACGGGAAGGACACCGGGGAGCTGTTTTTT. Translation: CANGKDTGELFF.

The gene calls are TRBV9 and TRBJ2-7; D could derive from TRBD1 or TRBD2 (5 bases each). The CDR3 is made up of 14 amino acids. The germline V gene has CDR1 SGDLS and CDR2 YYNGEE. V dropped 0 bases and J dropped 2 bases, with 9 bases sitting between them. CDR3 loop: CASSVEGTTYEQYF. CDR3 coding DNA: TGTGCCAGCAGCGTAGAAGGGACCACCTACGAGCAGTACTTC.

This clonotype has ten or more counts. CDR3 sequence (DNA): TGTGCCAGCAGTCTGACAGGGTCCGTCGATGAGCAGTTCTTC. It yields the protein CASSLTGSVDEQFF. V gene TRBV6-5 combines with J gene TRBJ2-1, with 7 nucleotides matching TRBD1. Germline loops: CDR1 MNHEY, CDR2 SVGAGI. V gave up 5 bases and J gave up 8 bases; unmatched junction bases: 9. The CDR3 sequence is 14 residues long.

The gene calls are TRBV27 and TRBJ1-3; TRBD1 agrees at 9 bases. V lost 6 bases, J lost 0 bases, and 6 bases stayed unmatched. In germline, CDR1 is MNHEY, CDR2 SMNVEV (reference sequence). The CDR3 totals 16 residues. Here the CDR3 DNA reads TGTGCCAGCAGCCGGGGACAGGGAGTCTCTGGAAACACCATATATTTT. This codes for CASSRGQGVSGNTIYF.

This clonotype was counted a few times. The V gene is TRBV3-1, the J gene TRBJ1-6, with 7 nucleotides matching TRBD1. The CDR3 is made up of 14 amino acids. CDR1 LGHDT and CDR2 YNNKEL come from the germline V gene (reference sequence). The trim removed 6 bases at V and 7 bases at J, leaving 6 bases unmatched. The CDR3 nucleotides are TGTGCCAGCAGACTCGGGACAGCAAATTCACCCCTCCACTTT. Protein sequence: CASRLGTANSPLHF.

V gene TRBV3-1 combines with J gene TRBJ1-6; D is unresolved. Trimming took 5 bases from V and 6 from J, leaving 14 bases between them. The CDR3 has 15 residues. Germline lookup yields CDR1 LGHDT and CDR2 YNNKEL (reference sequence). The CDR3 region is CASSAPGSSNSPLHF. DNA for the CDR3: TGTGCCAGCAGCGCCCCCGGAAGCTCTAATTCACCCCTCCACTTT.

In its sample, this clonotype was seen a few times. A clone one base away is much larger, so this may be a read error. This rearrangement joins TRBV2 to TRBJ2-5, with a tentative D call TRBD2 (6 bases). V was pared by 6 bases and J by 11 bases, with 22 bases between. This CDR3 contains 14 residues. Germline V gene data show CDR1 as SNHLY and CDR2 as FYNNEI. The CDR3 DNA is TGTGCCAGCAGCCCCTCCCTCCGGGGGAATGAGCAGTACTTC. Protein product: CASSPSLRGNEQYF.

This clonotype was seen only once. A much larger clone is a single base away; this may be a read error. The chain is built from TRBV20-1 and TRBJ2-5; the match to TRBD2 covers 15 bases. The better agreement between TRBJ2-7 and the DNA end casts doubt on the J call. The CDR3 has 14 residues. Looked up from germline, CDR1 is DFQATT and CDR2 is SNEGSKA (reference sequence). The CDR3 here is CSANRTSGRGEQYF. The DNA of the CDR3 is TGCAGTGCTAATAGGACTAGCGGGAGGGGCGAGCAGTACTTC.

The count of this clonotype is one. The chain has TRBV13 and TRBJ2-4, with D maybe TRBD1 (5 bases). The end of the DNA is better explained by TRBJ2-7, so the J call may be wrong. Germline loops: CDR1 PRHDT, CDR2 FYEKMQ (reference sequence). The CDR3 consists of 14 residues. CDR3 sequence reads: CASSLQGNNYEQYF. The DNA of the CDR3 is TGTGCCAGCAGCCTGCAGGGTAACAACTACGAGCAGTACTTC.

This clonotype has a handful of counts. The gene calls are TRBV21-1 and TRBJ1-5. TRBV21-1 is shown as a pseudogene. CDR3 length: 13 amino acids. CDR3 loop: CASSFLLHQPQHF. CDR3 sequence (DNA): TGTGCCAGCAGCTTTCTCTTACATCAGCCCCAGCATTTT.